Listed here is a single TCR beta chain. Its target is unknown. These data are taken from a study of fetal regulatory T cell absence and autoimmunity. Study overall: The IPEX patients lacked clinical diabetes but had exocrine pancreas autoimmunity. Study-wide results and caveats: TRB gene family usage was broadly similar in cord blood and pancreas. Pancreas TCRs were oligoclonally enriched versus cord blood, some clones over 95-fold.

The assay was run at survey level. Assay: immunoSEQ multiplex PCR; the TCRdb copy retains only in-frame clones and omits some. Among 95,000 or so clones listed, more than 70% were seen once. V was shortened by 8 bases and J by 2 bases, with 17 bases between the two germline ends. The CDR3 extends over 15 amino acids. CDR1 is SEHNR, CDR2 FQNEAQ, per germline (reference sequence). The chain joins TRBV7-9 to TRBJ2-3; D gene uncertain. The sample was pancreas tissue. This clonotype was sampled from a male donor with IPEX syndrome. CDR3 sequence: CASSTVRPLTDTQYF. DNA of the CDR3: TGTGCCAGCTCAACGGTTCGACCCCTCACAGATACGCAGTATTTT.